This TCR beta chain was obtained from a study of shared clonotypes between healthy human individuals. Findings and caveats of the study: How much donors shared clonotypes was expected to be affected by sequencing depth.

Comment on this clone: What it recognizes is unknown.

PBMC DNA, left unsorted, was sequenced on ten immunoSEQ deep assay plates. Here immunoSEQ multiplex PCR was the method, and the copy in TCRdb shows in-frame clones only, minus some. The sample gives about half a million clones, about 78% of which show up once; around 11% is in the top ten. The CDR3 length is 14 residues. Germline V CDR1 and CDR2: MNHNY, SVGAGI (reference sequence). Trimming stripped 5 bases from V and 3 bases from J, with 13 bases between. The genes are TRBV6-6 and TRBJ1-2; perhaps TRBD1 as D (6 bases). This TCR was recovered from a middle-aged woman in good health. Some clones in this sample may be carry-over from other donors' samples. Sequencing was done on a sample of PBMCs. Written as DNA, the CDR3 is TGTGCCAGCAGTGGACACTCAGGGGACTATGGCTACACCTTC. Protein product: CASSGHSGDYGYTF.